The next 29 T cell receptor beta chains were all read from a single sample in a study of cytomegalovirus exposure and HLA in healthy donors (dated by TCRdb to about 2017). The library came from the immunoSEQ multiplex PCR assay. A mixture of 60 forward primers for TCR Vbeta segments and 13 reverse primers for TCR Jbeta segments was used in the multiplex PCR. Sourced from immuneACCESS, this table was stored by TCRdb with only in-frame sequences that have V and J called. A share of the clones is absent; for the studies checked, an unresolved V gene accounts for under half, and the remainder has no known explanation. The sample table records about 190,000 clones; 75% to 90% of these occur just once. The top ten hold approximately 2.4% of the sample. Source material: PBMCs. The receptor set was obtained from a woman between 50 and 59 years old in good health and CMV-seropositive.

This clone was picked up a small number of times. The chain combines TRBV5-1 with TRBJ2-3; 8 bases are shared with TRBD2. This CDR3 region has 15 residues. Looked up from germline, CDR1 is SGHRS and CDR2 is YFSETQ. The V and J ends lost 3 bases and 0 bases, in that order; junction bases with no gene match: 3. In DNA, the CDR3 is TGCGCCAGCAGCTCGGGACTAGTCAGCACAGATACGCAGTATTTT. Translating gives CASSSGLVSTDTQYF.

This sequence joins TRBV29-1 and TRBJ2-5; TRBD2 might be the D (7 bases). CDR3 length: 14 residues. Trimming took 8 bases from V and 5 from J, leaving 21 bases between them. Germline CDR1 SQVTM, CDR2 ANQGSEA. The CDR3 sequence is CSSLGGGLQETQYF. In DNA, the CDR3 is TGCAGCTCTCTTGGGGGGGGCTTGCAGGAGACCCAGTACTTC.

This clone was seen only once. The CDR3, as DNA: TGTGCCAGCAGCCACAGTTTGGCCAAAAACATTCAGTACTTC. Residues: CASSHSLAKNIQYF. This chain uses TRBV7-9 with TRBJ2-4; D ambiguous. The ends were cut back, 5 bases at V and 1 base at J, with 9 bases in the middle. Germline V gene data show CDR1 as SEHNR and CDR2 as FQNEAQ (reference sequence). The CDR3 sequence is 14 residues long.

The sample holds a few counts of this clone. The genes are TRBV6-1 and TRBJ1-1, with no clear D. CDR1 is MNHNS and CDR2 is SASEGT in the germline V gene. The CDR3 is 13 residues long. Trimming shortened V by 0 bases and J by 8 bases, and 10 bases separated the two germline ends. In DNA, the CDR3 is TGTGCCAGCAGTGAAGCTGTCGGAGCCGAAGCTTTCTTT. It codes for CASSEAVGAEAFF.

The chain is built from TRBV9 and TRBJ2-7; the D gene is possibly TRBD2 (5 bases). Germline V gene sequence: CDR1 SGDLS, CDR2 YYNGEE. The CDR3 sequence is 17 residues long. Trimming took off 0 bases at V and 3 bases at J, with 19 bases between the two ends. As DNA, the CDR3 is TGTGCCAGCAGCGTAGAGGGTTCGGAGACGGGAATCTACGAGCAGTACTTC. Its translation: CASSVEGSETGIYEQYF.

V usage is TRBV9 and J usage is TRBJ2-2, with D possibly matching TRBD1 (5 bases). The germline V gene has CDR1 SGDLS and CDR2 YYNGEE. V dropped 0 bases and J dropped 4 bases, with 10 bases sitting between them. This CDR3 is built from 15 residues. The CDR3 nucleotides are TGTGCCAGCAGCGTAGCAGGGTACAGCACCGGGGAGCTGTTTTTT. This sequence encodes CASSVAGYSTGELFF.

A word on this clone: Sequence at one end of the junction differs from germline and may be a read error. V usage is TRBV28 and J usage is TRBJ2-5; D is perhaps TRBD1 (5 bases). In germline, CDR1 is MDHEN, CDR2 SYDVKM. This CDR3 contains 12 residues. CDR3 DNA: TGTGCCAGCAGGCAGGGCCCAGAGGCCCAGTACTTC. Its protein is CASRQGPEAQYF.

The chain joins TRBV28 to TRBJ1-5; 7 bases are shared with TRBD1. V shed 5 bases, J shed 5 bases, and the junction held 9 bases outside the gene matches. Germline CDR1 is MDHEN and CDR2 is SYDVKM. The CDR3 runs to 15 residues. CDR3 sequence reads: CASSTPDRKDQPQHF. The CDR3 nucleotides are TGTGCCAGCAGTACCCCGGACAGGAAGGATCAGCCCCAGCATTTT. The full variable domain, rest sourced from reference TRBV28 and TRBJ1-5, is DVKVTQSSRYLVKRTGEKVFLECVQDMDHENMFWYRQDPGLGLRLIYFSYDVKMKEKGDIPEGYSVSREKKERFSLILESASTNQTSMYLCASSTPDRKDQPQHFGDGTRLSIL.

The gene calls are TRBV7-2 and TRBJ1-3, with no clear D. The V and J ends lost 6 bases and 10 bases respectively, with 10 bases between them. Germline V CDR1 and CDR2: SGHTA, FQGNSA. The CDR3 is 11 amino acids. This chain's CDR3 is CASSPSETIYF. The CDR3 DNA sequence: TGTGCCAGCAGTCCTTCCGAGACCATATATTTT.

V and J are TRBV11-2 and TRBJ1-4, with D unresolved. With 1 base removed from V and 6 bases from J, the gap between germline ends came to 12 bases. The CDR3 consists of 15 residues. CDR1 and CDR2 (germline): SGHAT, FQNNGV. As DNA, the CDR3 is TGTGCCAGCAGCTTAGGGGAGGGTGGGGATGAAAAACTGTTTTTT. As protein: CASSLGEGGDEKLFF.

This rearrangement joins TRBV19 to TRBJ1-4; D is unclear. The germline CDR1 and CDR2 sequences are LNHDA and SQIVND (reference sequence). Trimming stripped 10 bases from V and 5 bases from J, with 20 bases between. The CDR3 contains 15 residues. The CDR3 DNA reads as TGTGCCACAGCATATACGACAAGTCTAAATGAAAAACTGTTTTTT. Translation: CATAYTTSLNEKLFF. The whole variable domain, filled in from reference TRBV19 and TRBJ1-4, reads DGGITQSPKYLFRKEGQNVTLSCEQNLNHDAMYWYRQDPGQGLRLIYYSQIVNDFQKGDIAEGYSVSREKKESFPLTVTSAQKNPTAFYLCATAYTTSLNEKLFFGSGTQLSVL.

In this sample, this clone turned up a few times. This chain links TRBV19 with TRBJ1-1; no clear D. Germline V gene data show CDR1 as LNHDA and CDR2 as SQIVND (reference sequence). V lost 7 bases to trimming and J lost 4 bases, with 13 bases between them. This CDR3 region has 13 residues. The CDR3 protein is CASTEGWITEAFF. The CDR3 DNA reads TGTGCCAGTACTGAGGGATGGATCACTGAAGCTTTCTTT.

CDR3 sequence: CASSLAPSLPGNTIYF. CDR3 sequence (DNA): TGTGCCAGCAGCTTAGCGCCGAGTTTACCCGGAAACACCATATATTTT. This chain links TRBV7-9 with TRBJ1-3; D not resolved. There are 16 residues in the CDR3. V lost 0 bases to trimming and J lost 4 bases, with 13 bases between them. Per the germline V gene, CDR1 is SEHNR and CDR2 is FQNEAQ (reference sequence).

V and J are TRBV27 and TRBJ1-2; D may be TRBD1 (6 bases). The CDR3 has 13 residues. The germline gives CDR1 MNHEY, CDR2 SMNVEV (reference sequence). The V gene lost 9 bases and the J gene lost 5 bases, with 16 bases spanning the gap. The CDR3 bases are TGTGCCAGTAAGAAACAGGGCCCGTATGGCTACACCTTC. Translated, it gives CASKKQGPYGYTF.

CDR3 DNA sequence: TGTGCCTGGAGTGTACTGCCTAGCGGGGCGGAGACCCAGTACTTC. Translation: CAWSVLPSGAETQYF. The chain recombines TRBV30 with TRBJ2-5; 9 bases line up with TRBD2. Germline values: CDR1 GTSNPN, CDR2 SVGIG (reference sequence). This CDR3 spans 15 amino acids. With 0 bases clipped from V and 5 bases from J, the junction kept 7 bases outside the gene matches.

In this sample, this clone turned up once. The CDR3 sequence is CASSTLDRAGETQYF. CDR3 DNA sequence: TGTGCCAGTAGTACCCTGGACAGGGCAGGAGAGACCCAGTACTTC. The chain is built from TRBV19 and TRBJ2-5, with 8 bases that match TRBD1. Germline V gene lookup returns CDR1 LNHDA and CDR2 SQIVND (reference sequence). The CDR3 spans 15 residues. Unmatched junction bases numbered 8, after V lost 4 bases and J lost 4 bases.

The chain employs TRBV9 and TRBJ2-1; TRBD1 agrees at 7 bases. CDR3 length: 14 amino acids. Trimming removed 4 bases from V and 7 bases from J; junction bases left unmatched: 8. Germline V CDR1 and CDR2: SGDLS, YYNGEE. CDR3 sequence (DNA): TGTGCCAGCAGCATTCGACAGGGTGATAATGAGCAGTTCTTC. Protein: CASSIRQGDNEQFF.

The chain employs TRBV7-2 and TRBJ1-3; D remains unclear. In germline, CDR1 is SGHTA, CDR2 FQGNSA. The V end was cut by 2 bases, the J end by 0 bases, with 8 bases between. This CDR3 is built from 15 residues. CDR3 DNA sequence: TGTGCCAGCAGCTTAATAGGAGGCTCTGGAAACACCATATATTTT. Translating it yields CASSLIGGSGNTIYF.

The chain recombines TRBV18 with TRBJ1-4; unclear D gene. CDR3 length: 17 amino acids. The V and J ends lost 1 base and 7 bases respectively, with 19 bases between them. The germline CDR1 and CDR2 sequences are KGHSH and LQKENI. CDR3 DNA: TGTGCCAGCTCACCACTGGCCAATCGGCAGGAGGGTGAAAAACTGTTTTTT. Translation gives CASSPLANRQEGEKLFF.

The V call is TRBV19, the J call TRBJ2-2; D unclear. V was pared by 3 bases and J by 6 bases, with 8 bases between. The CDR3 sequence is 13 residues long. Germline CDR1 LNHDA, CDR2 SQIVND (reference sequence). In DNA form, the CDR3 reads TGTGCCAGTAGTATGAGATCCTCCGGGGAGCTGTTTTTT. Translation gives CASSMRSSGELFF.

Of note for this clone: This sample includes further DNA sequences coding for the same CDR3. This CDR3 is CASSQDLGSSYNSPLHF. Here the CDR3 DNA reads TGCGCCAGCAGCCAAGATCTTGGTAGCTCCTATAATTCACCCCTCCACTTT. The V gene is TRBV4-3, the J gene TRBJ1-6; the D is unclear. Between the trimmed V and J ends, which lost 0 bases and 0 bases, there was a span of 9 bases. Per germline, CDR1 LGHNA and CDR2 YSLEER. This CDR3 region has 17 residues.

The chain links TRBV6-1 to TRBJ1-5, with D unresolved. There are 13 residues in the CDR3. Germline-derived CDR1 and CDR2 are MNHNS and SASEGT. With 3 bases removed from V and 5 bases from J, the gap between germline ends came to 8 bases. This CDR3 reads CASSDRGYQPQHF. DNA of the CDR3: TGTGCCAGCAGTGATCGGGGATATCAGCCCCAGCATTTT.

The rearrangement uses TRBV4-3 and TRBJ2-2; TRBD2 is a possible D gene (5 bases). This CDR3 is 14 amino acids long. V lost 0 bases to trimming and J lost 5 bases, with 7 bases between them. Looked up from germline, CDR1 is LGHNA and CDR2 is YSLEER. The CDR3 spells CASSQDSGTGELFF. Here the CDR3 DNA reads TGCGCCAGCAGCCAAGATTCGGGGACCGGGGAGCTGTTTTTT.

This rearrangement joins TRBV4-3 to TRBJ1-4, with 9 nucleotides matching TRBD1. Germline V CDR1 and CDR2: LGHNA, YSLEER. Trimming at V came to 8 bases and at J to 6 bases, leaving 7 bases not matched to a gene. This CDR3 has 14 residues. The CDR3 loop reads CASSTGQGDEKLFF. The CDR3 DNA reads TGCGCCAGCTCCACGGGACAGGGTGATGAAAAACTGTTTTTT.

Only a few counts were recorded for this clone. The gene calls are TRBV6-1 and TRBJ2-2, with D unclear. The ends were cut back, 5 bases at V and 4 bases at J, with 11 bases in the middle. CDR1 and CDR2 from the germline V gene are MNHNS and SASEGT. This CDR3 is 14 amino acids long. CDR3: CASSSTSSTGELFF. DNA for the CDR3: TGTGCCAGCAGTTCGACTTCTTCCACCGGGGAGCTGTTTTTT.

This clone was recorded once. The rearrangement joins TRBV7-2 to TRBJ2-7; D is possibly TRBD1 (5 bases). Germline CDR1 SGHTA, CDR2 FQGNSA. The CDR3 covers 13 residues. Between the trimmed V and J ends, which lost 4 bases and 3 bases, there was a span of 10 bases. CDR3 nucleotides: TGTGCCAGCAGCTCCGCCCAGGGCTACGAGCAGTACTTC. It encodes CASSSAQGYEQYF.

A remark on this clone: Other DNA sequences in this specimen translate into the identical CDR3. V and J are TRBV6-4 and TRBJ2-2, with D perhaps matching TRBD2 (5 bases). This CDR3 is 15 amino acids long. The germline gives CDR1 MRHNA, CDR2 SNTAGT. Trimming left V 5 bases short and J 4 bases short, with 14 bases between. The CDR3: CASSPRLAATGELFF. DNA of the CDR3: TGTGCCAGCAGTCCTAGGCTAGCCGCCACCGGGGAGCTGTTTTTT.

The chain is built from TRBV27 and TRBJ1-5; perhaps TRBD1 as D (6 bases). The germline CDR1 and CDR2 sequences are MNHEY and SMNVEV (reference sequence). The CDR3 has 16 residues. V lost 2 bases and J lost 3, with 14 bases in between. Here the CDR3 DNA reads TGTGCCAGCAGTTTACGAAGGGGGAGGGACAATCAGCCCCAGCATTTT. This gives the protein CASSLRRGRDNQPQHF.

CDR3 amino acids: CASSFPRQGGGYTF. The CDR3 DNA follows: TGTGCCAGCAGTTTCCCTCGACAGGGCGGAGGCTACACCTTC. V and J are TRBV28 and TRBJ1-2; 7 positions match TRBD1. Per germline, CDR1 MDHEN and CDR2 SYDVKM. The trim removed 3 bases at V and 8 bases at J, leaving 9 bases unmatched. The CDR3 consists of 14 residues.